A selection of T cell receptor beta chains follows, all from one sample in a study of blood T cell repertoires in COVID-19. Some clones are missing from TCRdb's copy, which holds only in-frame ones; the method was immunoSEQ multiplex PCR. The sample consists of roughly 140,000 clones, about 82% of them appearing once. Sample: peripheral blood. The receptors come from a middle-aged woman with active or convalescent COVID-19. Both conserved end residues are part of each CDR3. The order of the fields is D gene, clone size, J gene, CDR3 length, V gene, CDR3 DNA, CDR3 protein. A D gene is named only where the DNA matches it firmly. Rows give clone size only sometimes, using once, few, many, or a class for an expanded clone.

TRBD1 few TRBJ2-7 13 TRBV27 TGTGCCAGCAGCGTGGGACAGGACTACGAGCAGTACTTC CASSVGQDYEQYF
TRBD1 . TRBJ2-7 19 TRBV29-1 TGCAGCGCCCTATTAAGGTGGGGTTCTTTCCGGGACAGGGGGCGAGAGCAGTACTTC CSALLRWGSFRDRGREQYF
. . TRBJ1-5 15 TRBV4-1 TGCGCCAGCAGCCAAGATACTAGAGGCAATCAGCCCCAGCATTTT CASSQDTRGNQPQHF
. many TRBJ2-2 13 TRBV7-2 TGTGCCAGCAGCTCGTACAGGGACGGGGAGCTGTTTTTT CASSSYRDGELFF
TRBD1 . TRBJ2-7 17 TRBV27 TGTGCCAGCAGTAGTCGAGGGGGCGCTGGGAACTCCTACGAGCAGTACTTC CASSSRGGAGNSYEQYF
TRBD1 . TRBJ1-4 13 TRBV18 TGTGCCAGCTCACCAAAGGGGGCGGGCGAACTGTTTTTT CASSPKGAGELFF
TRBD1 . TRBJ1-5 14 TRBV27 TGTGCCAGCAGCCCTGACAGGGGGCGTCAGCCCCAGCATTTT CASSPDRGRQPQHF
. . TRBJ1-1 13 TRBV4-3 TGCGCCAGCAGCCAGCAGGGCCCTCGAGAAGCTTTCTTT CASSQQGPREAFF
. . TRBJ2-3 17 TRBV19 TGTGCCAGTAGTTTATACAGGATTAGATCTAGCACAGATACGCAGTATTTT CASSLYRIRSSTDTQYF
. once TRBJ2-1 15 TRBV28 TGTGCCAGCAGCGAGACAGGACTCTCCTACAATGAGCAGTTCTTC CASSETGLSYNEQFF
TRBD2 . TRBJ2-2 17 TRBV24-1 TGTGCCACCAGTGATGGGCTAGCGGGAGGAACTACCGGGGAGCTGTTTTTT CATSDGLAGGTTGELFF
. . TRBJ1-5 15 TRBV2 TGTGCCAGCAGTGATGATAGAGGGTTTAATCAGCCCCAGCATTTT CASSDDRGFNQPQHF
TRBD1 . TRBJ2-7 15 TRBV5-1 TGCGCCAGCAGCTTGGGGGCAGGGGGCAAGGCCGAGCAGTACTTC CASSLGAGGKAEQYF
TRBD1 . TRBJ2-1 15 TRBV6-2/TRBV6-3 TGTGCCAGCAGTTACTTGGGACAGGTGGGGGGTGAGCAGTTCTTC CASSYLGQVGGEQFF
TRBD1 . TRBJ1-1 14 TRBV6-5 TGTGCCAGCAGCCAGGGGGGACCTACCACTGAAGCTTTCTTT CASSQGGPTTEAFF
TRBD2 . TRBJ2-4 18 TRBV4-1 TGCGCCAGCAGCCAAGGTAGCCCGGCGGGGGGGAATAAAAACATTCAGTACTTC CASSQGSPAGGNKNIQYF
TRBD2 . TRBJ2-7 15 TRBV2 TGTGCCAGCAGCGAGACTAGCGGGGGGACCTACGAGCAGTACTTC CASSETSGGTYEQYF
. . TRBJ1-1 12 TRBV28 TGTGCCAGCAGTTTAGGGCAGGGGGAAGCTTTCTTT CASSLGQGEAFF
. . TRBJ1-5 15 TRBV7-2 TGTGCCAGCAGCTTATGGGCCGACAGGAATCAGCCCCAGCATTTT CASSLWADRNQPQHF
TRBD2 . TRBJ2-7 16 TRBV27 TGTGCCAGCAGTAGCTTCACGGCGGGAGCTTCCTACGAGCAGTACTTC CASSSFTAGASYEQYF
. . TRBJ2-4 14 TRBV28 TGTGCCAGCAGGCCTCGGGGAGCCAAAAACATTCAGTACTTC CASRPRGAKNIQYF
. . TRBJ1-5 13 TRBV5-1 TGCGCCAGCAGCTTGGCCGGAGACAGCCCCCAGCATTTT CASSLAGDSPQHF
. . TRBJ1-1 16 TRBV28 TGTGCCAGCAGTCATAAACAGGGCGTTTGGAACACTGAAGCTTTCTTT CASSHKQGVWNTEAFF
. . TRBJ1-2 15 TRBV15 TGTGCCACCAGCAGCGGGACGGGGGTCACCTATGGCTACACCTTC CATSSGTGVTYGYTF
TRBD1 . TRBJ1-2 18 TRBV5-1 TGCGCCAGCAGCTACTTCAGCGTTTTCCAGGGGGCGCCGGGAGGCTACACCTTC CASSYFSVFQGAPGGYTF
. few TRBJ2-3 12 TRBV10-3 TGTGCCACAGCAGCTAGGCCAGATACGCAGTATTTT CATAARPDTQYF
TRBD1 . TRBJ1-5 17 TRBV18 TGTGCCAGCTCACCGGGACAGGGGTCGGATAGCAATCAGCCCCAGCATTTT CASSPGQGSDSNQPQHF
TRBD2 . TRBJ2-6 16 TRBV6-6 TGTGCCAGCAGTCCGGGACTAGCTGCGGGGGCCAACGTCCTGACTTTC CASSPGLAAGANVLTF
TRBD2 . TRBJ2-3 18 TRBV7-6 TGTGCCAGCAGCCGGACTAGCGGGGGGGCCTTACGTACAGATACGCAGTATTTT CASSRTSGGALRTDTQYF
TRBD1 . TRBJ2-7 16 TRBV4-1 TGCGCCAGCAGCCGGGGGGGACAGGGTGATTTCTACGAGCAGTACTTC CASSRGGQGDFYEQYF
TRBD1 . TRBJ1-2 13 TRBV5-1 TGCGCCAGCAGCTTCCCGGGACAGTCTGTTAGTACCTTC CASSFPGQSVSTF
. once TRBJ2-7 15 TRBV6-5 TGTGCCAGCAGCTTGAAGTCAGGTTCCGGTAGGGAGCAGTACTTC CASSLKSGSGREQYF
TRBD1 . TRBJ2-7 16 TRBV4-1 TGCGCCAGCAGCCAGGCCGGGACAGGGGCATTGCACGAGCAGTACTTC CASSQAGTGALHEQYF
TRBD1 . TRBJ1-4 17 TRBV27 TGTGCCAGCAGTTCGAGGGGACAGGGGGTATCTAATGAAAAACTGTTTTTT CASSSRGQGVSNEKLFF
. . TRBJ1-2 13 TRBV6-1 TGTGCCAGCAGTGAGGGGGGATACTATGGCTACACCTTC CASSEGGYYGYTF
. . TRBJ1-1 14 TRBV10-1 TGCGCCAGCAGTGAGTCACCGACTGGGGGGAAAGCTTTCTTT CASSESPTGGKAFF
. . TRBJ1-2 18 TRBV3-1/TRBV3-2 TGTGCCAGCAGCCAGGCCTCAGGAGGGATCCGCGAAACTATGCGCTACACCTTC CASSQASGGIRETMRYTF
TRBD1 . TRBJ1-4 16 TRBV5-1 TGCGCCAGCAGCTTGAGCCCGGGACAGCCTAATGAAAAACTGTTTTTT CASSLSPGQPNEKLFF
. . TRBJ1-2 15 TRBV14 TGTGCCAGCAGCCACGGGCGGACTTGGAACTATGGCTACACCTTC CASSHGRTWNYGYTF
TRBD1 once TRBJ1-2 14 TRBV2 TGTGCCAGCAGGGGGGACAGCCCTAACTATGGCTACACCTTC CASRGDSPNYGYTF
. . TRBJ1-5 14 TRBV6-5 TGTGCCAGCAGCCCCCAGGGTAGCAATCAGCCCCAGCATTTT CASSPQGSNQPQHF
TRBD1 . TRBJ2-3 18 TRBV18 TGTGCCAGCTCAATACGGGACAGGGGCTCGCGAGGCACAGATACGCAGTATTTT CASSIRDRGSRGTDTQYF
TRBD1 . TRBJ2-2 17 TRBV5-6 TGTGCCAGCAGCTTGGTTCAGGGACAGGGTCTCCCCGGGGAGCTGTTTTTT CASSLVQGQGLPGELFF
. . TRBJ2-2 12 TRBV24-1 TGTGCCACCAGTGAGGCCACCGGGGAGCTGTTTTTT CATSEATGELFF
TRBD1 . TRBJ1-2 13 TRBV28 TGTGCCAGCACAGGGGGCCGGGGCTATGGCTACACCTTC CASTGGRGYGYTF
. . TRBJ1-1 15 TRBV25-1 TGTGCCAGCAGTGGAGACACAGGGCGGATAAGCGAAGCTTTCTTT CASSGDTGRISEAFF
. . TRBJ1-1 15 TRBV6-5 TGTGCCAGCAGCCCCCCCGGCAGGGCGAACACTGAAGCTTTCTTT CASSPPGRANTEAFF
. . TRBJ2-5 14 TRBV4-3 TGCGCCAGCAGCCGAACAGCCACTCAAGAGACCCAGTACTTC CASSRTATQETQYF